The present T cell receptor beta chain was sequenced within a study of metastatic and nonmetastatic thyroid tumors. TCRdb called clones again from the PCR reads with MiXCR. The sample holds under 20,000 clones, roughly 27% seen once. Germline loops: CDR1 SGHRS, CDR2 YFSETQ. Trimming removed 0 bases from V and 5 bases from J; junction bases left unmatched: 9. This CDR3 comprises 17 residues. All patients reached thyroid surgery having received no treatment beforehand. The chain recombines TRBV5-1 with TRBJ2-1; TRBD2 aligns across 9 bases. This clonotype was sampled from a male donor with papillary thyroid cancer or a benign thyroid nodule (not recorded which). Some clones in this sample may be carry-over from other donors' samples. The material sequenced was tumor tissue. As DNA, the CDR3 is TGCGCCAGCAGCTTGGACAATGTAGGACTAGCGAACAATGAGCAGTTCTTC. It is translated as CASSLDNVGLANNEQFF.